This TCR beta chain stems from a study of PD-L1 blockade in urothelial cancer. Study-wide results and limits: Below-median pretreatment blood TCR clonality was a predictor of better survival.

Remarks on this clone: Its specificity is not known.

As for time point: pretreatment peripheral blood. A spike-in of synthetic TCR analog templates was added to each PCR. Sequenced by immunoSEQ multiplex PCR; TCRdb stores in-frame clones only, minus some. The data contain more than 50,000 clones, 81% of them seen just once; the ten biggest clones take up about 2.9%. The CDR3 spans 15 residues. V shed 4 bases and J shed 3 bases, with 16 bases lying between them. The germline CDR1 and CDR2 sequences are SGHRS and YFSETQ. The receptor was derived from a man between 70 and 80 years old with urothelial cancer. The material sequenced was PBMCs, taken around atezolizumab (anti-PD-L1) treatment. The chain carries TRBV5-1 and TRBJ2-5; D is possibly TRBD1 (6 bases). The CDR3 here is CASSQLNRVEETQYF. DNA of the CDR3: TGCGCCAGCAGCCAACTGAACAGGGTTGAAGAGACCCAGTACTTC.